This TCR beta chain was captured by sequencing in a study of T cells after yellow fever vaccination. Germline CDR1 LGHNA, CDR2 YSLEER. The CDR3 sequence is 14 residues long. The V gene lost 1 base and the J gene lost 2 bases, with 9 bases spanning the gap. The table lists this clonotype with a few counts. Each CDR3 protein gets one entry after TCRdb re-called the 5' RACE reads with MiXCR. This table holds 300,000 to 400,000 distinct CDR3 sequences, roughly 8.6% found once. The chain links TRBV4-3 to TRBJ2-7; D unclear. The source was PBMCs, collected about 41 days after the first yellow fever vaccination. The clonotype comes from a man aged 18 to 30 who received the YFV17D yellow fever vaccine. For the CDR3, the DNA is TGCGCCAGCAGCCAAGGCTACGGCCCCTACGAGCAGTACTTC. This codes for CASSQGYGPYEQYF.